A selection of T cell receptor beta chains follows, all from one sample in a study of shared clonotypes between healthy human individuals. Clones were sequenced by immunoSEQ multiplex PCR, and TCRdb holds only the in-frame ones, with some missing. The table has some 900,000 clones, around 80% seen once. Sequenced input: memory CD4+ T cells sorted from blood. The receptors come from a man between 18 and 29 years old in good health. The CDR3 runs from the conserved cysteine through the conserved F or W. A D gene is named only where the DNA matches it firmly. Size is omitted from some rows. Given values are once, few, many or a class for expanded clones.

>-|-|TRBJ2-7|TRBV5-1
TGCGCCAGCAGACAAGCGGTTTCCTACGAGCAGTACTTC
CASRQAVSYEQYF
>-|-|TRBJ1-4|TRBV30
TGTGCCCTCGGGGGAGAGAGTGAAAAACTGTTTTTT
CALGGESEKLFF
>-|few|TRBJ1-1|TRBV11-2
TGTGCCAGCAGTGCCCTTACAGCGAACACTGAAGCTTTCTTT
CASSALTANTEAFF
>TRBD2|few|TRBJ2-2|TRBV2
TGTGCCAGCAGAGTTAGCGGGGGAGACACCGGGGAGCTGTTTTTT
CASRVSGGDTGELFF
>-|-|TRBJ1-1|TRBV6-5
TGTGCCAGCAGTTACTCGACATGGGGTGCTGAAGCTTTCTTT
CASSYSTWGAEAFF
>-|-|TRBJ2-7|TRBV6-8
TGTGCCAGCACCCAGTCAGGACATCCCTACGAGCAGTACTTC
CASTQSGHPYEQYF
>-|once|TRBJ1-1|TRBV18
TGTGCCAGCTCAGGGGGGGTGAACACTGAAGCTTTCTTT
CASSGGVNTEAFF
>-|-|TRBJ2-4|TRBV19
TGTGCCAGTAGTATCAGTTTAAGCAGGACGGGTGCCATAGCCAAAAACATTCAGTACTTC
CASSISLSRTGAIAKNIQYF
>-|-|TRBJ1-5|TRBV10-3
TGTGCCATCAGTGCAGCGACAGGTACTAGCAATCAGCCCCAGCATTTT
CAISAATGTSNQPQHF
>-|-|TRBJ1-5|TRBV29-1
TGCAGCGTTGCCGAGGGTTTAGAGCCCCAGCATTTT
CSVAEGLEPQHF
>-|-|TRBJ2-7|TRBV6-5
TGTGCCAGCAGTACCTCCGGGACCCAGTACGAGCAGTACTTC
CASSTSGTQYEQYF
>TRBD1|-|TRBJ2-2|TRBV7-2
TGTGCCAGCAGCCCAGGGGGCGCGAACACCGGGGAGCTGTTTTTT
CASSPGGANTGELFF
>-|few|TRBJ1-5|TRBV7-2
TGTGCCAGCAGCCCGAACAGCAATCAGCCCCAGCATTTT
CASSPNSNQPQHF
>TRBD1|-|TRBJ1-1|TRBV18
TGTGCCAGCTCACCATTAGGGTGGACAGGGGACACTGAAGCTTTCTTT
CASSPLGWTGDTEAFF
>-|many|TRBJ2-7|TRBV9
TGTGCCAGCAGCGTAGTTAGCGACTCCTACGAGCAGTACTTC
CASSVVSDSYEQYF
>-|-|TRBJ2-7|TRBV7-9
TGTGCCAGCAGCCCTAGGGACTCCAGTTACGAGCAGTACTTC
CASSPRDSSYEQYF
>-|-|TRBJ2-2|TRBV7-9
TGTGCCAGCAAGGGGGGCAGGTTCGGCACCGGGGAGCTGTTTTTT
CASKGGRFGTGELFF
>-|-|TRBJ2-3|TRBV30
TGTGCCTGGAGCGTGGGGCTGCTTAGCACAGATACGCAGTATTTT
CAWSVGLLSTDTQYF
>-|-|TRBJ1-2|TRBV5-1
TGCGCCAGCAGAAGACCAGAAACCCTGTCCTATGGCTACACCTTC
CASRRPETLSYGYTF
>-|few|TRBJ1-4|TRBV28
TGTGCCAGCAGTTGGGGGGCAGGGAATGAAAAACTGTTTTTT
CASSWGAGNEKLFF
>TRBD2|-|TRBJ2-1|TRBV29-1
TGCAGCGTTGTAAGAAGCGGGGGGTCCCTCAAGCAGTTCTTC
CSVVRSGGSLKQFF
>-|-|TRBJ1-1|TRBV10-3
TGTGCCATCAGGCGGGGGGTTGAGGCTGAAGCTTTCTTT
CAIRRGVEAEAFF
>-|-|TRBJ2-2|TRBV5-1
TGCGCCAGCAGCTTGGACGTTACCGCGGGCGCCGGGGAGCTGTTTTTT
CASSLDVTAGAGELFF
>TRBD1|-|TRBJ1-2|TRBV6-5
TGTGCCAGCACCGAGACAGGGGCTAGGGGCTACACCTTC
CASTETGARGYTF
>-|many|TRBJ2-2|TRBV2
TGTGCCAGCAGTGGAAATTCCGGGGAGCTGTTTTTT
CASSGNSGELFF
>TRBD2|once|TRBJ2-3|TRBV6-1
TGTGCCAGCAGTGATACTAGCGGGAGGCATAGCACAGATACGCAGTATTTT
CASSDTSGRHSTDTQYF
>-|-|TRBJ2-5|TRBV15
TGTGCCACCAGCAGAGATCAAGTCAAGCAGTACTTC
CATSRDQVKQYF
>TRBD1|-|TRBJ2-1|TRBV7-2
TGTGCCAGCAGCTTGACAGGGGGCTACAATGAGCAGTTCTTC
CASSLTGGYNEQFF
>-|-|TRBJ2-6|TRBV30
TGTGCCTGGATTGACTCGGGGGTGTGGACTGGGGCCAACGTCCTGACTTTC
CAWIDSGVWTGANVLTF
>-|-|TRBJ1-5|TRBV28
TGTGCCAGCAGGACAGCTCATAGCAATCAGCCCCAGCATTTT
CASRTAHSNQPQHF
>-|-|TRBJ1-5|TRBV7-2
TGTGCCAGCAGCCGTCAGGGGACGAGCAATCAGCCCCAGCATTTT
CASSRQGTSNQPQHF
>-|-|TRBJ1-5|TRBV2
TGTGCCAGCGGCAGCAGGGACAATCAGCCCCAGCATTTT
CASGSRDNQPQHF
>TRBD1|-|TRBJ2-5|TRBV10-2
TGCGCCAGCCGGGACAGGGGGGTCGAGACCCAGTACTTC
CASRDRGVETQYF
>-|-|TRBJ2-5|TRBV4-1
TGCGCCAGCAGCATCGGTAGCGGTCGCGAAGAGACCCAGTACTTC
CASSIGSGREETQYF
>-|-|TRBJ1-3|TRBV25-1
TGTGCCAGCAGTGAATGGTCGCGAAGGGATTCTGGAAACACCATATATTTT
CASSEWSRRDSGNTIYF
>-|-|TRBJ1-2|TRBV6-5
TGTGCCAGCAGTTTAAAGGGGCGCTATGGCTACACCTTC
CASSLKGRYGYTF
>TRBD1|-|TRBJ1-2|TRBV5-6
TGTGCCAGCAGCTTGAGGCGGGGACAGGGTGGTAGCTATGGCTACACCTTC
CASSLRRGQGGSYGYTF
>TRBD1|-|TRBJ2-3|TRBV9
TGTGCCAGCAGCAAAGGACAGGCCACAGATACGCAGTATTTT
CASSKGQATDTQYF
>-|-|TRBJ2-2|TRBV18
TGTGCCAGCTCACCCCGAGGGGGTAGCGGACCGAACACCGGGGAGCTGTTTTTT
CASSPRGGSGPNTGELFF
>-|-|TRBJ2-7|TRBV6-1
TGTGCCAGCACCTTGGGACGGCATTTGGACGAGCAGTACTTC
CASTLGRHLDEQYF
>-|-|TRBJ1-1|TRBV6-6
TGTGCCAGCAGTCCCATCTCCGCCCTTGAAGCTTTCTTT
CASSPISALEAFF
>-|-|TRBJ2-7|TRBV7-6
TGTGCCAGCAGCTTGGGCTGGCCCTACGAGCAGTACTTC
CASSLGWPYEQYF
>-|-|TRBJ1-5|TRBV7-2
TGTGCCAGCAGCTCAGTAGGCAATCAGCCCCAGCATTTT
CASSSVGNQPQHF
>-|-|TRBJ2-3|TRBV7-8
TGTGCCAGCAGCACCTTCGGGCAGACAGATACGCAGTATTTT
CASSTFGQTDTQYF
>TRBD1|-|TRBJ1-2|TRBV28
TGTGCCAGCAGTTTGGACAGGGCGATTAGTGGCTACACCTTC
CASSLDRAISGYTF
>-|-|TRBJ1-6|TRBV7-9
TGTGCCAGCAGCTTAGCGGGCTCCTATAATTCACCCCTCCACTTT
CASSLAGSYNSPLHF